Following are 21 T cell receptor beta chains from one sample sequenced in a study of response to subunit inactivated influenza vaccine. TCRdb itself ran the RT-PCR reads through MiXCR, one entry per CDR3 protein. The sample has fewer than 700,000 distinct CDR3 sequences; 13% are singletons. This material consisted of PBMCs from blood, taken roughly 6 weeks after vaccination. Receptors were obtained from a middle-aged man who received an inactivated influenza vaccine.

This clonotype appeared a few times. This sequence joins TRBV12-3 or TRBV12-4 and TRBJ2-2, with a possible D match to TRBD1 (5 bases). The CDR3 is 15 residues long. Trimming left V 3 bases short and J 5 bases short, with 13 bases between. The CDR3: CASSFEQVQTGELFF. CDR3 bases: TGTGCCAGCAGTTTCGAACAGGTTCAAACCGGGGAGCTGTTTTTT.

The CDR3, as DNA: TGTGCCAGCGGGAAACAGGGGAACGAGCAGTACTTC. Its translation: CASGKQGNEQYF. This chain connects TRBV27 to TRBJ2-7; 7 bases align to TRBD1. CDR3 length: 12 amino acids. Unmatched junction bases numbered 6, after V lost 8 bases and J lost 5 bases. Germline CDR1 MNHEY, CDR2 SMNVEV (reference sequence).

This clonotype turned up a few times. Relative to the germline gene, one junction end is altered; a read error may explain this. The V and J genes are TRBV20-1 and TRBJ1-2; D gene uncertain. The CDR3 contains 11 residues. From germline, CDR1 is DFQATT and CDR2 SNEGSKA (reference sequence). Here the CDR3 DNA reads TGCAGTGCTAGACCGGGAGTTGTTGTTAGTTTC. It codes for CSARPGVVVSF.

The chain couples TRBV5-6 to TRBJ1-2; no reliable D call. The V gene's germline CDR1 is SGHDT and CDR2 YYEEEE. Trimming stripped 4 bases from V and 1 base from J, with 14 bases between. There are 15 residues in the CDR3. CDR3 coding DNA: TGTGCCAGCAGCCGACCGGGGAGGGATAACTATGGCTACACCTTC. Amino acids: CASSRPGRDNYGYTF.

This chain links TRBV6-6 with TRBJ2-7; unclear D gene. The germline CDR1 and CDR2 sequences are MNHNY and SVGAGI (reference sequence). The V end was cut by 7 bases, the J end by 4 bases, with 8 bases between. The CDR3 spans 11 residues. The CDR3 is CASTNKYEQYF. In DNA, the CDR3 is TGTGCCAGCACCAATAAATACGAGCAGTACTTC.

The chain employs TRBV12-3 or TRBV12-4 and TRBJ2-7, with TRBD2 matching over 9 bases. CDR3 length equals 15 residues. Trimming at V came to 1 base and at J to 6 bases, leaving 7 bases not matched to a gene. CDR3 in DNA: TGTGCCAGCAGTTTAGGGGTAGCGGGAGCTCGCGAGCAGTACTTC. Protein: CASSLGVAGAREQYF.

This clonotype was detected only once. The chain links TRBV28 to TRBJ2-6; no clear D gene. Germline assignment: CDR1 MDHEN and CDR2 SYDVKM. The CDR3 loop spans 14 amino acids. V was trimmed by 6 bases and J by 1 base, leaving 7 bases between them. The CDR3 DNA sequence: TGTGCCAGCAGAGTGACATCTGGGGCCAACGTCCTGACTTTC. Translated, it gives CASRVTSGANVLTF.

This clonotype occurred a few times. The CDR3 DNA sequence: TGCAGCGTTGTGGCAGGGGGCATCTCTGAAGCTTTCTTT. Protein sequence: CSVVAGGISEAFF. The V and J genes are TRBV29-1 and TRBJ1-1, with 8 nucleotides matching TRBD1. V dropped 4 bases and J dropped 6; count of bases not matched to a gene: 7. The germline V gene has CDR1 SQVTM and CDR2 ANQGSEA. The length of the CDR3 is 13 residues.

This clonotype was picked up many times. V is TRBV20-1 and J is TRBJ2-7; no definite D call. CDR3 length: 15 amino acids. From germline, CDR1 is DFQATT and CDR2 SNEGSKA (reference sequence). V was clipped by 1 base and J by 2 bases, with 15 bases between them. The CDR3 spells CSARGNRDATYEQYF. In nucleotides, the CDR3 is TGCAGTGCTAGAGGAAACAGAGATGCGACCTACGAGCAGTACTTC.

This clonotype showed up just a few times. This likely comes from a read error, as the CDR3 has no conserved phenylalanine or tryptophan at its end. This chain connects TRBV5-6 to TRBJ1-6; no reliable D call. V lost 4 bases to trimming and J lost 14 bases, with 16 bases between them. From germline, CDR1 is SGHDT and CDR2 YYEEEE. CDR3 length equals 13 residues. The CDR3 sequence: CASSPTRLGALHL. CDR3 sequence (DNA): TGTGCCAGCAGCCCCACCCGCTTAGGAGCCCTCCACCTT.

This clonotype turned up a few times. This chain joins TRBV3-1 and TRBJ2-3, with unresolved D. Trimming left V 1 base short and J 7 bases short, with 12 bases between. The CDR3 contains 14 residues. Per the germline V gene, CDR1 is LGHDT and CDR2 is YNNKEL (reference sequence). In nucleotides, the CDR3 is TGTGCCAGCAGCCAAGCCCAGGAACTACATACGCAGTATTTT. Protein: CASSQAQELHTQYF.

Only a few counts were recorded for this clonotype. The chain is built from TRBV6-1 and TRBJ2-7; the D gene is possibly TRBD2 (6 bases). The CDR3 is made up of 13 amino acids. Germline CDR1 and CDR2: MNHNS and SASEGT. V was pared by 5 bases and J by 6 bases, with 14 bases between. The CDR3, as DNA: TGTGCCAGCAGTCAACCTAGCGAACGCGAGCAGTACTTC. Encoded protein: CASSQPSEREQYF.

This clonotype was counted only a few times. This rearrangement joins TRBV7-2 to TRBJ1-1; D unclear. The germline V and J ends were trimmed by 2 bases and 0 bases, with 10 bases remaining between them. CDR3 size: 15 residues. From germline, CDR1 is SGHTA and CDR2 FQGNSA. CDR3 loop: CASSLPYGMNTEAFF. The CDR3 bases are TGTGCCAGCAGCTTACCCTATGGTATGAACACTGAAGCTTTCTTT. The variable domain in full, completed from reference TRBV7-2 and TRBJ1-1, reads GAGVSQSPSNKVTEKGKDVELRCDPISGHTALYWYRQSLGQGLEFLIYFQGNSAPDKSGLPSDRFSAERTGGSVSTLTIQRTQQEDSAVYLCASSLPYGMNTEAFFGQGTRLTVV.

This clonotype was recorded a few times. V usage is TRBV12-3 or TRBV12-4 and J usage is TRBJ1-2; the match to TRBD1 covers 7 bases. The CDR3 is 14 residues long. V lost 6 bases to trimming and J lost 8 bases; unmatched junction nucleotides: 12. The CDR3 coding sequence is TGTGCCAGCAGAAGTAACAGGGGAGAGAAAGGCTACACCTTC. Its translation is CASRSNRGEKGYTF.

The chain recombines TRBV20-1 with TRBJ1-5; 7 bases line up with TRBD1. V lost 6 bases to trimming and J lost 0 bases; unmatched junction nucleotides: 5. The CDR3 loop spans 14 amino acids. Germline V gives CDR1 DFQATT, CDR2 SNEGSKA (reference sequence). The CDR3, as DNA: TGCAGTGCCCAGGGGGTATATAGCAATCAGCCCCAGCATTTT. Translated: CSAQGVYSNQPQHF.

V gene TRBV24-1 combines with J gene TRBJ2-5, with 9 bases matching TRBD2. Germline V CDR1 and CDR2: KGHDR, SFDVKD. The CDR3 length is 14 residues. Trimming took 6 bases from V and 2 from J; bases not matched to a gene: 3. The CDR3 sequence: CATSTSGQQETQYF. In DNA, the CDR3 is TGTGCCACCAGTACTAGCGGGCAGCAAGAGACCCAGTACTTC.

About this clonotype: Sequence at one end of the junction differs from germline and may be a read error. This sequence joins TRBV5-1 and TRBJ2-1; 10 positions agree with TRBD2. The length of the CDR3 is 14 residues. Germline-derived CDR1 and CDR2 are SGHRS and YFSETQ. The CDR3 DNA follows: TGCGCCAGCAGAGGACTAGCGGTAGACAATGAGCAGATCTTC. Residues: CASRGLAVDNEQIF. Filled out from reference TRBV5-1 and TRBJ2-1, the complete variable domain reads KAGVTQTPRYLIKTRGQQVTLSCSPISGHRSVSWYQQTPGQGLQFLFEYFSETQRNKGNFPGRFSGRQFSNSRSEMNVSTLELGDSALYLCASRGLAVDNEQIFGPGTRLTVL.

This clonotype was seen only a few times. The V and J genes are TRBV4-1 and TRBJ2-7, with D unresolved. Germline V gene sequence: CDR1 MGHRA, CDR2 YSYEKL. The CDR3 is 17 amino acids. V was clipped by 0 bases and J by 3 bases, with 18 bases between them. This CDR3 reads CASSQDRSHSLIYEQYF. The CDR3 coding sequence is TGCGCCAGCAGCCAAGATAGAAGCCACAGTTTGATCTACGAGCAGTACTTC.

The genes are TRBV6-2 or TRBV6-3 and TRBJ2-7, with D unresolved. CDR3 size: 15 residues. V was shortened by 2 bases and J by 2 bases, with 13 bases between the two germline ends. From germline, CDR1 is MNHEY and CDR2 SVGEGT. Here the CDR3 reads CASSYKPAETYEQYF. CDR3 coding DNA: TGTGCCAGCAGTTACAAACCCGCAGAGACCTACGAGCAGTACTTC.

The chain joins TRBV4-1 to TRBJ2-1; D uncertain. With 1 base removed from V and 12 bases from J, the gap between germline ends came to 25 bases. CDR1 is MGHRA and CDR2 is YSYEKL in the germline V gene. The CDR3 totals 17 residues. Here the CDR3 reads CASSQGPTVVDGTSQFF. The CDR3 bases are TGCGCCAGCAGCCAAGGTCCCACGGTGGTAGACGGAACTTCGCAGTTCTTC.

This clonotype was found a few times. The chain combines TRBV7-9 with TRBJ2-2; TRBD2 is a possible D gene (5 bases). This CDR3 spans 13 amino acids. CDR1 and CDR2 (germline): SEHNR, FQNEAQ (reference sequence). V shed 5 bases and J shed 6 bases, with 10 bases lying between them. The CDR3 nucleotides are TGTGCCAGCAGCATAACTAGGGCCGGGGAGCTGTTTTTT. Its protein is CASSITRAGELFF.